The 9 T cell receptor beta chains below all came from one sample that was sequenced in a study of blood T cell repertoires in COVID-19. The repertoire was sequenced with immunoSEQ multiplex PCR; TCRdb's copy has only in-frame clones and lacks some. The sample holds some 200,000 clones, around nine tenths seen once. Sequenced: peripheral blood. The receptors here all came from an older man with acute or convalescent COVID-19.

The CDR3 nucleotides are TGTGCCAGCAGCCGTAGCGGGGGCCGACCCTACGAGCAGTACTTC. Translating gives CASSRSGGRPYEQYF. The rearrangement links TRBV7-2 to TRBJ2-7; TRBD2 matches 9 bases. Germline CDR1 SGHTA, CDR2 FQGNSA. The CDR3 contains 15 residues. The junction had 7 bases not matched to a gene; V was cut back by 5 bases and J by 2 bases. The full variable domain, with the rest looked up from reference TRBV7-2 and TRBJ2-7, is GAGVSQSPSNKVTEKGKDVELRCDPISGHTALYWYRQSLGQGLEFLIYFQGNSAPDKSGLPSDRFSAERTGGSVSTLTIQRTQQEDSAVYLCASSRSGGRPYEQYFGPGTRLTVT.

The chain combines TRBV5-1 with TRBJ2-3; TRBD1 matches 7 bases. Germline trimming cut 4 bases from V and 2 bases from J; bases unmatched to any gene: 7. The length of the CDR3 is 15 residues. The germline V gene encodes CDR1 SGHRS and CDR2 YFSETQ. The CDR3 nucleotides read TGCGCCAGCAGCCGGCAGACAGGGCACACAGATACGCAGTATTTT. Its protein is CASSRQTGHTDTQYF.

The genes are TRBV4-3 and TRBJ2-3; D gene uncertain. CDR1 and CDR2 (germline): LGHNA, YSLEER. CDR3 length: 15 residues. The V end was cut by 7 bases, the J end by 0 bases, with 14 bases between. The CDR3 loop reads CASTFQVLSTDTQYF. CDR3 DNA sequence: TGCGCCAGCACATTCCAGGTCCTAAGCACAGATACGCAGTATTTT.

The V and J genes are TRBV4-1 and TRBJ2-1; 9 bases map to TRBD1. Germline V lookup: CDR1 MGHRA, CDR2 YSYEKL. This CDR3 is built from 15 residues. V shed 4 bases and J 4 bases; nucleotides not matched to a gene: 5. The CDR3, as DNA: TGCGCCAGCAGCCTGGGACAGGGTGTTTACAATGAGCAGTTCTTC. Amino acids: CASSLGQGVYNEQFF.

The V call is TRBV18, the J call TRBJ1-1, with TRBD1 as a possible D gene (5 bases). Deletions cut 2 bases from V and 7 bases from J, with 11 bases between. Germline CDR1 is KGHSH and CDR2 is LQKENI. This CDR3 comprises 13 residues. CDR3: CASSPKQAHEAFF. For the CDR3, the DNA is TGTGCCAGCTCACCAAAACAGGCACATGAAGCTTTCTTT.

This chain uses TRBV7-9 with TRBJ2-7; TRBD1 is a possible D gene (5 bases). Germline values: CDR1 SEHNR, CDR2 FQNEAQ (reference sequence). This CDR3 comprises 13 residues. The V end lost 5 bases, the J end lost 0 bases, and 8 bases lay between the germline ends. The DNA of the CDR3 is TGTGCCAGCAGCCCAGGGAACTCCTACGAGCAGTACTTC. This gives the protein CASSPGNSYEQYF.

This clone was detected only once. V and J are TRBV7-2 and TRBJ2-1; D is ambiguous. The V end was cut by 2 bases, the J end by 0 bases, with 11 bases between. CDR1 and CDR2 from the germline V gene are SGHTA and FQGNSA. The CDR3 consists of 16 residues. The CDR3 coding sequence is TGTGCCAGCAGCTTAAAGTCACTAAGCTCCTACAATGAGCAGTTCTTC. It is translated as CASSLKSLSSYNEQFF.

The chain combines TRBV5-1 with TRBJ2-1; 9 positions agree with TRBD2. The V segment lost 4 bases and the J segment 7 bases; nucleotides outside the gene matches: 12. Germline values: CDR1 SGHRS, CDR2 YFSETQ. The CDR3 sequence is 16 residues long. CDR3: CASSPQSGTSRNEQFF. The CDR3 nucleotides read TGCGCCAGCAGCCCGCAGTCCGGGACTAGCCGGAATGAGCAGTTCTTC.

The chain carries TRBV9 and TRBJ2-1, with 13 positions matching TRBD2. The CDR3 spans 18 residues. With V trimmed by 1 base and J by 8 bases, 12 bases remained unmatched. Germline CDR1 reads SGDLS; CDR2 reads YYNGEE. The CDR3 coding sequence is TGTGCCAGCAGCGTAACTAGCGGGAGGGGGTCCCGTAGCGATGAGCAGTTCTTC. It codes for CASSVTSGRGSRSDEQFF.